The 23 T cell receptor beta chains in this list originate from one sample, sequenced in a study of shared clonotypes between healthy human individuals. Sequenced by immunoSEQ multiplex PCR; TCRdb stores in-frame clones only, minus some. The sample carries about 1 million clones, approximately 72% recorded once. Sequencing was done on a sample of memory CD4+ T cells sorted from blood. The subset is: CD45RA-negative fraction. The source of these receptors is a young man in good health.

This clone was seen more than once but under ten times. At one end, the junction sequence differs from germline, possibly due to a read error. The gene calls are TRBV7-7 and TRBJ2-2; D is undetermined. CDR3 size: 14 residues. Germline V gene data show CDR1 as SSHAT and CDR2 as FNYEAQ (reference sequence). As DNA, the CDR3 is TGTGCTAGCAGTCCGGGTCCCTCAGCCGGGGAGCTGTTTTTT. Translated: CASSPGPSAGELFF.

This clone was picked up many times. This rearrangement joins TRBV10-3 to TRBJ1-1; D gene uncertain. Germline CDR1 is ENHRY and CDR2 is SYGVKD. Trimming stripped 4 bases from V and 5 bases from J, with 20 bases between. The CDR3 loop spans 16 amino acids. CDR3 in amino acids: CAISGGDPGLRTEAFF. CDR3 coding DNA: TGTGCCATCAGTGGTGGGGATCCTGGGCTTAGAACTGAAGCTTTCTTT.

This chain uses TRBV5-5 with TRBJ1-2, with 7 bases matching TRBD1. CDR1 SGHKS and CDR2 YYEKEE come from the germline V gene (reference sequence). The CDR3 is 15 residues long. Trimming removed 3 bases from V and 6 bases from J; junction bases left unmatched: 11. CDR3: CASSYAVGGKNGYTF. The CDR3 DNA is TGTGCCAGCAGCTATGCAGTAGGGGGCAAGAATGGCTACACCTTC.

This chain uses TRBV6-5 with TRBJ2-6; a possible D gene is TRBD1 (6 bases). This CDR3 contains 16 residues. Germline V gene sequence: CDR1 MNHEY, CDR2 SVGAGI. With 2 bases removed from V and 1 base from J, the gap between germline ends came to 9 bases. CDR3 coding DNA: TGTGCCAGCAGTTACCGGCAGGGGTCTGGGGCCAACGTCCTGACTTTC. Its translation: CASSYRQGSGANVLTF.

At least ten counts were recorded for this clone. The chain is built from TRBV6-1 and TRBJ1-1, with no clear D. Trimming cost V 4 bases and J 11 bases, with 11 bases left between them. CDR1 is MNHNS and CDR2 is SASEGT in the germline V gene. The CDR3 spans 11 residues. The CDR3 DNA reads TGTGCCAGCAGTGGGGCCTGGGTGGCTTTCTTT. Translated, it gives CASSGAWVAFF.

The chain has TRBV11-2 and TRBJ2-3; weak D call: TRBD2 (6 bases). Germline CDR1 reads SGHAT; CDR2 reads FQNNGV. The CDR3 is 16 residues long. The V end lost 6 bases, the J end lost 5 bases, and 21 bases lay between the germline ends. The CDR3 loop is CASSQGAGLRGDTQYF. The CDR3 region has the DNA TGTGCCAGCAGTCAAGGGGCGGGTTTGCGGGGAGATACGCAGTATTTT.

Concerning this clone itself: Other DNA variants within this sample encode the same CDR3. V is TRBV2 and J is TRBJ1-5; 9 nucleotides agree with TRBD1. CDR1 is SNHLY, CDR2 FYNNEI, per germline. This CDR3 has 13 amino acids. The junction had 1 base not matched to a gene; V was cut back by 8 bases and J by 2 bases. The CDR3 reads CASRTGGNQPQHF. CDR3 nucleotides: TGTGCCAGCCGGACAGGGGGCAATCAGCCCCAGCATTTT.

The rearrangement links TRBV7-9 to TRBJ2-7, with 9 positions matching TRBD2. CDR1 and CDR2 from the germline V gene are SEHNR and FQNEAQ (reference sequence). The CDR3 loop spans 14 amino acids. With 4 bases clipped from V and 6 bases from J, the junction kept 7 bases outside the gene matches. This CDR3 is CASSSSGAPGEQYF. CDR3 nucleotides: TGTGCCAGCAGCTCTAGCGGGGCGCCGGGCGAGCAGTACTTC.

This clone has only a few counts. This CDR3 is also generated by other DNA sequences in the sample. This chain joins TRBV6-5 and TRBJ1-4; D is possibly TRBD1 (5 bases). Trimming cost V 7 bases and J 3 bases, with 9 bases left between them. CDR1 is MNHEY, CDR2 SVGAGI, per germline. The CDR3 consists of 13 residues. The CDR3 DNA reads TGTGCCAGCAAGGACATGGCTAATGAAAAACTGTTTTTT. Encoded protein: CASKDMANEKLFF.

The chain combines TRBV27 with TRBJ2-2; the match to TRBD1 covers 9 bases. With V trimmed by 4 bases and J by 4 bases, 7 bases remained unmatched. The CDR3 loop spans 16 amino acids. Germline assignment: CDR1 MNHEY and CDR2 SMNVEV (reference sequence). The CDR3 here is CASSSGDRVVTGELFF. In nucleotides, the CDR3 is TGTGCCAGCAGTTCGGGGGACAGGGTTGTCACCGGGGAGCTGTTTTTT.

This clone has a count of ten or more. The J gene is TRBJ2-7, the V gene TRBV30, with 9 bases aligning to TRBD1. The germline V gene encodes CDR1 GTSNPN and CDR2 SVGIG (reference sequence). The CDR3 totals 12 residues. The junction had 3 bases not matched to a gene; V was cut back by 1 base and J by 8 bases. This chain's CDR3 is CAWSGDREKQYF. The CDR3 coding sequence is TGTGCCTGGAGTGGGGACAGGGAAAAGCAGTACTTC.

This clone was seen more than once but under ten times. The genes are TRBV9 and TRBJ2-5; 9 bases are shared with TRBD1. The V gene end was trimmed by 3 bases and the J gene end by 4 bases; junction bases not matched to a gene: 10. Germline V gives CDR1 SGDLS, CDR2 YYNGEE. This CDR3 spans 16 amino acids. CDR3 amino acids: CASSASTGGRGETQYF. The DNA for the CDR3 is TGTGCCAGCAGCGCCTCGACAGGGGGAAGGGGAGAGACCCAGTACTTC.

The gene calls are TRBV5-4 and TRBJ2-3; D could derive from TRBD1 or TRBD2 (5 bases each). V was pared by 3 bases and J by 1 base, with 9 bases between. This CDR3 comprises 14 residues. CDR1 and CDR2 from the germline V gene are SGHNT and YYREEE (reference sequence). The CDR3 reads CASSSGTRTDTQYF. The CDR3 DNA sequence: TGTGCCAGCAGCTCGGGGACCCGCACAGATACGCAGTATTTT.

V and J are TRBV6-1 and TRBJ2-2, with D perhaps TRBD1 (6 bases). Trimming left V 9 bases short and J 5 bases short, with 13 bases between. The CDR3 length is 13 residues. CDR1 and CDR2 from the germline V gene are MNHNS and SASEGT. The CDR3 sequence: CASGNRETGELFF. The CDR3 DNA reads as TGTGCCAGTGGGAACAGGGAAACCGGGGAGCTGTTTTTT.

The J gene is TRBJ2-7, the V gene TRBV9; 9 positions match TRBD2. The CDR3 extends over 16 amino acids. The J segment lost 4 bases and the V segment lost 0 bases, leaving 8 bases of the junction unmatched. Germline-derived CDR1 and CDR2 are SGDLS and YYNGEE. The CDR3 sequence is CASSVGPAGGGYEQYF. The CDR3 DNA is TGTGCCAGCAGCGTAGGTCCAGCGGGAGGAGGGTACGAGCAGTACTTC.

This chain joins TRBV6-4 and TRBJ2-1, with 8 bases that match TRBD1. The V gene's germline CDR1 is MRHNA and CDR2 SNTAGT. The J segment lost 1 base and the V segment lost 7 bases, leaving 6 bases of the junction unmatched. This CDR3 has 15 residues. CDR3 sequence reads: CASNEDRESYNEQFF. In nucleotides, the CDR3 is TGTGCCAGCAATGAGGACAGGGAATCCTACAATGAGCAGTTCTTC.

The V and J genes are TRBV18 and TRBJ1-2, with D uncertain. Looked up from germline, CDR1 is KGHSH and CDR2 is LQKENI. V was clipped by 3 bases and J by 6 bases, with 14 bases between them. The CDR3 totals 14 residues. CDR3 residues: CASSPGESRDGYTF. For the CDR3, the DNA is TGTGCCAGCTCACCCGGGGAGAGTCGCGATGGCTACACCTTC.

This rearrangement joins TRBV4-1 to TRBJ2-5; 10 positions agree with TRBD2. From germline, CDR1 is MGHRA and CDR2 YSYEKL. The CDR3 has 15 amino acids. V gave up 2 bases and J gave up 9 bases; unmatched junction bases: 9. CDR3 sequence reads: CASSQPSGLATAQYF. CDR3 nucleotide sequence: TGCGCCAGCAGCCAACCTTCGGGACTAGCGACGGCCCAGTACTTC.

The rearrangement links TRBV6-6 to TRBJ2-7, with D uncertain. CDR1 and CDR2 from the germline V gene are MNHNY and SVGAGI (reference sequence). V lost 6 bases to trimming and J lost 3 bases, with 15 bases between them. The CDR3 runs 14 residues. The CDR3 region is CASRTDGAGYEQYF. The CDR3 nucleotides are TGTGCCAGCAGGACCGACGGAGCTGGCTACGAGCAGTACTTC.

V usage is TRBV19 and J usage is TRBJ1-2; D uncertain. The germline V gene encodes CDR1 LNHDA and CDR2 SQIVND (reference sequence). V lost 3 bases, J lost 1 base, and 9 bases lay in between. The CDR3 consists of 14 residues. This CDR3 is CASSIGTSNYGYTF. CDR3 coding DNA: TGTGCCAGTAGTATTGGAACCAGTAACTATGGCTACACCTTC.

J is TRBJ2-1 and V is TRBV30, with D possibly being TRBD2 (5 bases). Germline assignment: CDR1 GTSNPN and CDR2 SVGIG (reference sequence). The CDR3 has 15 residues. Deletions cut 3 bases from V and 6 bases from J, with 18 bases between. CDR3 nucleotides: TGTGCCTGGAGGGGGTCGACTCTCGGGGTCAATGAGCAGTTCTTC. Translation gives CAWRGSTLGVNEQFF.

The CDR3 region is CASSQARGASTDTQYF. As DNA, the CDR3 is TGCGCCAGCAGCCAAGCGAGGGGGGCTAGCACAGATACGCAGTATTTT. This chain links TRBV4-1 with TRBJ2-3; the D gene could be TRBD1 or TRBD2 (6 bases each). The CDR3 is made up of 16 amino acids. V was shortened by 1 base and J by 0 bases, with 11 bases between the two germline ends. Germline V lookup: CDR1 MGHRA, CDR2 YSYEKL.

This clone was counted ten times or more. Other DNA sequences from this sample encode an identical CDR3 as well. The chain couples TRBV9 to TRBJ2-2; tentative D call: TRBD1 (6 bases). Germline V gene data show CDR1 as SGDLS and CDR2 as YYNGEE. The CDR3 has 14 residues. V shed 3 bases and J shed 8 bases, with 14 bases lying between them. CDR3 protein: CASSAVQQGGELFF. DNA for the CDR3: TGTGCCAGCAGCGCCGTCCAACAGGGAGGGGAGCTGTTTTTT.